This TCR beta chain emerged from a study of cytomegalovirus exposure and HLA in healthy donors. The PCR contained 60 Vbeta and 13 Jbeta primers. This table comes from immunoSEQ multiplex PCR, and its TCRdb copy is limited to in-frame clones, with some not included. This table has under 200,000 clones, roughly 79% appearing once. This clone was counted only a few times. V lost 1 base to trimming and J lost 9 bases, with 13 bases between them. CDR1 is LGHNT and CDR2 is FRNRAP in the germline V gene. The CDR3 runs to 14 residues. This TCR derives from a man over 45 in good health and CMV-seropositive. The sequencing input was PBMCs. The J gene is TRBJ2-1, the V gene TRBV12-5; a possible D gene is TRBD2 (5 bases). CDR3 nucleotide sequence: TGTGCTAGTGGTTTGGACGTACAAGGGAGTGAGCAGTTCTTC. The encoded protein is CASGLDVQGSEQFF.